This entry lists 16 T cell receptor beta chains sequenced from one sample in a study of shared clonotypes between healthy human individuals. The protocol was immunoSEQ multiplex PCR, while the TCRdb copy is restricted to in-frame clones and leaves out a portion. Seen here are some 660,000 clones, 73% observed once, and the top ten hold roughly 1.9%. Material for sequencing was memory CD4+ T cells sorted from blood. The subset denotes: CD45RA-negative fraction. The receptors come from a woman aged 30 to 39 in good health.

The genes are TRBV4-1 and TRBJ2-1; 10 nucleotides line up with TRBD2. CDR3 size: 16 residues. Germline V lookup: CDR1 MGHRA, CDR2 YSYEKL. The V gene end was trimmed by 4 bases and the J gene end by 1 base; junction bases not matched to a gene: 4. The CDR3 protein is CASSRRLAGSYNEQFF. The DNA for the CDR3 is TGCGCCAGCAGCCGCAGACTAGCGGGTTCCTACAATGAGCAGTTCTTC.

The V call is TRBV6-5, the J call TRBJ1-1; no reliable D call. Germline V gene data show CDR1 as MNHEY and CDR2 as SVGAGI. CDR3 length equals 16 residues. V lost 0 bases to trimming and J lost 4 bases, with 15 bases between them. Here the CDR3 reads CASSYSISLFATEAFF. Written as DNA, the CDR3 is TGTGCCAGCAGTTACTCGATAAGCCTTTTTGCCACTGAAGCTTTCTTT.

This clone occurred a few times. This sample includes further DNA sequences coding for the same CDR3. The chain combines TRBV28 with TRBJ2-7, with 8 bases matching TRBD2. After removal of 8 bases from V and 0 bases from J, the junction contained 3 bases not matched to a gene. The CDR3 extends over 13 amino acids. Germline assignment: CDR1 MDHEN and CDR2 SYDVKM. DNA of the CDR3: TGTGCCAGCTCTAGCGGGTACTCCTACGAGCAGTACTTC. This sequence encodes CASSSGYSYEQYF. The complete variable domain, with remaining parts taken from reference TRBV28 and TRBJ2-7, reads DVKVTQSSRYLVKRTGEKVFLECVQDMDHENMFWYRQDPGLGLRLIYFSYDVKMKEKGDIPEGYSVSREKKERFSLILESASTNQTSMYLCASSSGYSYEQYFGPGTRLTVT.

This clone was detected a few times. V and J are TRBV11-3 and TRBJ1-4, with TRBD1 identical over 9 bases. V shed 5 bases, J shed 6 bases, and the junction held 7 bases outside the gene matches. The CDR3 is made up of 15 amino acids. Germline V gene sequence: CDR1 SGHNT, CDR2 YENEEA. The CDR3 sequence is CASSRPTGGYEKLFF. As DNA, the CDR3 is TGTGCCAGCAGCCGACCGACAGGGGGATATGAAAAACTGTTTTTT. The full variable domain, completed using reference TRBV11-3 and TRBJ1-4, is EAGVVQSPRYKIIEKKQPVAFWCNPISGHNTLYWYLQNLGQGPELLIRYENEEAVDDSQLPKDRFSAERLKGVDSTLKIQPAELGDSAVYLCASSRPTGGYEKLFFGSGTQLSVL.

The chain is built from TRBV7-2 and TRBJ1-1; the D is unclear. Trimming pared 5 bases from V and 3 bases from J, leaving 10 bases between. In germline, CDR1 is SGHTA, CDR2 FQGNSA. This CDR3 is 13 amino acids long. The CDR3 DNA is TGTGCCAGCAGCGCCCACCGGGACACTGAAGCTTTCTTT. Its translation: CASSAHRDTEAFF.

This chain uses TRBV27 with TRBJ1-2; 7 bases align to TRBD1. Germline CDR1 and CDR2: MNHEY and SMNVEV (reference sequence). This CDR3 is 13 amino acids long. The ends lost 7 bases at V and 2 bases at J; junction bases unmatched: 4. The CDR3 protein is CASKGGENYGYTF. DNA of the CDR3: TGTGCCAGCAAAGGGGGCGAGAACTATGGCTACACCTTC.

V gene TRBV27 combines with J gene TRBJ1-2, with D possibly TRBD1 on 6 matching bases. This CDR3 has 17 residues. V was shortened by 3 bases and J by 2 bases, with 19 bases between the two germline ends. Germline V gives CDR1 MNHEY, CDR2 SMNVEV (reference sequence). CDR3 protein: CASSFRPYGTQNYGYTF. The CDR3 coding sequence is TGTGCCAGCAGTTTCCGGCCCTACGGGACACAGAACTATGGCTACACCTTC.

Concerning this clone itself: Distinct nucleotide sequences in the sample also encode this CDR3. The chain is built from TRBV28 and TRBJ2-5; D not certain. The V gene lost 6 bases and the J gene lost 1 base, with 0 bases spanning the gap. This CDR3 spans 10 amino acids. Looked up from germline, CDR1 is MDHEN and CDR2 is SYDVKM. The CDR3 nucleotides are TGTGCCAGCAGCCAAGAGACCCAGTACTTC. The encoded protein is CASSQETQYF.

This clone was picked up a small number of times. The chain recombines TRBV4-1 with TRBJ2-3; the D call may be TRBD1 or TRBD2 (7 bases each). CDR1 is MGHRA and CDR2 is YSYEKL in the germline V gene. The V end lost 1 base, the J end lost 6 bases, and 14 bases lay between the germline ends. The CDR3 contains 15 residues. In nucleotides, the CDR3 is TGCGCCAGCAGCCAAGTCGGGGAGGGGGCGGATACGCAGTATTTT. As protein: CASSQVGEGADTQYF.

This sequence joins TRBV18 and TRBJ2-2; D might be TRBD1 (5 bases). The length of the CDR3 is 17 residues. The germline V and J ends were trimmed by 2 bases and 0 bases, with 13 bases remaining between them. Germline V lookup: CDR1 KGHSH, CDR2 LQKENI. The CDR3 coding sequence is TGTGCCAGCTCACCAGGAAGGGGCCTCGCGAACACCGGGGAGCTGTTTTTT. Residues: CASSPGRGLANTGELFF.

The chain carries TRBV19 and TRBJ1-4, with 7 bases fitting TRBD1. Germline loops: CDR1 LNHDA, CDR2 SQIVND (reference sequence). Unmatched junction bases numbered 1, after V lost 3 bases and J lost 3 bases. The CDR3 covers 14 residues. CDR3: CASSMGQPNEKLFF. In nucleotides, the CDR3 is TGTGCCAGTAGTATGGGACAGCCTAATGAAAAACTGTTTTTT. Full variable domain (remainder filled in from reference TRBV19 and TRBJ1-4): DGGITQSPKYLFRKEGQNVTLSCEQNLNHDAMYWYRQDPGQGLRLIYYSQIVNDFQKGDIAEGYSVSREKKESFPLTVTSAQKNPTAFYLCASSMGQPNEKLFFGSGTQLSVL.

DNA of the CDR3: TGTGCCAGCAGTCTCCAACAGTTAGCCAAAAACATTCAGTACTTC. Amino acids: CASSLQQLAKNIQYF. The chain employs TRBV28 and TRBJ2-4; D unresolved. V was cut by 5 bases and J by 0 bases, with 11 bases left in between. The CDR3 totals 15 residues. Germline V gene lookup returns CDR1 MDHEN and CDR2 SYDVKM. Based on the CDR3 plus reference TRBV28 and TRBJ2-4, the full variable domain is DVKVTQSSRYLVKRTGEKVFLECVQDMDHENMFWYRQDPGLGLRLIYFSYDVKMKEKGDIPEGYSVSREKKERFSLILESASTNQTSMYLCASSLQQLAKNIQYFGAGTRLSVL.

The V gene is TRBV6-6, the J gene TRBJ2-5; a weak D match, TRBD2 (5 bases). The germline gives CDR1 MNHNY, CDR2 SVGAGI (reference sequence). There are 11 residues in the CDR3. Deletions cut 7 bases from V and 11 bases from J, with 14 bases between. The CDR3 DNA follows: TGTGCCAGCAACAACGGGGTGGAGCAGTACTTC. Encoded protein: CASNNGVEQYF.

The J gene is TRBJ2-6, the V gene TRBV7-2; D ambiguous. Germline CDR1 SGHTA, CDR2 FQGNSA. The CDR3 is 13 amino acids. Trimming shortened V by 6 bases and J by 4 bases, and 7 bases separated the two germline ends. Here the CDR3 reads CASRPGGANVLTF. CDR3 coding DNA: TGTGCCAGCAGGCCCGGAGGGGCCAACGTCCTGACTTTC.

The J gene is TRBJ2-3, the V gene TRBV2; D might be TRBD1 or TRBD2, each matching 5 bases. Germline V gene lookup returns CDR1 SNHLY and CDR2 FYNNEI. The CDR3 is 15 residues long. With 4 bases removed from V and 3 bases from J, the gap between germline ends came to 14 bases. CDR3 sequence (DNA): TGTGCCAGCAGTGTTAGGTCTGGGGGTACAGATACGCAGTATTTT. Its protein product is CASSVRSGGTDTQYF.

This clone was counted once. V gene TRBV30 combines with J gene TRBJ2-5, with D unresolved. There are 12 residues in the CDR3. Germline lookup yields CDR1 GTSNPN and CDR2 SVGIG (reference sequence). The V gene lost 0 bases and the J gene lost 12 bases, with 14 bases spanning the gap. CDR3 nucleotide sequence: TGTGCCTGGAGTGTACCCGGCGGCGACAAGTACTTC. Translating it yields CAWSVPGGDKYF.